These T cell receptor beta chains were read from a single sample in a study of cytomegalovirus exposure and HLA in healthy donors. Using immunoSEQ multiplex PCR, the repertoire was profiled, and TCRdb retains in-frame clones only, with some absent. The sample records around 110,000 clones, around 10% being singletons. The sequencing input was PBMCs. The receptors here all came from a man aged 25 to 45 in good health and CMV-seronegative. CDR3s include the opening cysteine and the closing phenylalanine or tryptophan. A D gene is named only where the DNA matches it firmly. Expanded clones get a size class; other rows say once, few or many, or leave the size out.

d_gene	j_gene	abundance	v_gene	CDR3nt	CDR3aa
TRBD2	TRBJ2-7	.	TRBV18	TGTGCCAGCTCACCATCCCTAGCGGGAGTCAACGAGCAGTACTTC	CASSPSLAGVNEQYF
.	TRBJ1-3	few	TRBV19	TGTGCCACCACCGAGTTATCTGGAAACACCATATATTTT	CATTELSGNTIYF
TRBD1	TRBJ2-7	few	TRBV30	TGTGCCTGGAGTGGAAGACAGGGAAGCTCCTACGAGCAGTACTTC	CAWSGRQGSSYEQYF
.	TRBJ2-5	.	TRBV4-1	TGCGCCAGCAGTAACCAGGAAGAGACATGGGAGACCCAGTACTTC	CASSNQEETWETQYF
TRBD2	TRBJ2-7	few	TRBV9	TGTGCCAGCAGCCCTCGGGACTATCCCTCCTACGAGCAGTACTTC	CASSPRDYPSYEQYF
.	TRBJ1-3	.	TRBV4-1	TGCGCCAGCAGCCAAGATCTCGGAAACACCATATATTTT	CASSQDLGNTIYF
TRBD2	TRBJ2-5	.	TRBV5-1	TGCGCCAGCAGCAACCTAGCGGGAGGAGATGAGACCCAGTACTTC	CASSNLAGGDETQYF
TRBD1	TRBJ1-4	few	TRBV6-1	TGTGCCAGCAGTGACAGGGGGCGGGCTAATGAAAAACTGTTTTTT	CASSDRGRANEKLFF
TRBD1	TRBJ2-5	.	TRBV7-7	TGTGCTAGCAGCTTAAGTTGGACAGGGGACGAGACCCAGTACTTC	CASSLSWTGDETQYF
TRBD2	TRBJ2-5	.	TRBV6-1	TGTGCCAGCAGGGGACTAGCGGCCCAAGAGACCCAGTACTTC	CASRGLAAQETQYF
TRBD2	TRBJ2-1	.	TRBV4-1	TGCGCCAGCAGCCAAGGGTCGGGAGGAGACAATGAGCAGTTCTTC	CASSQGSGGDNEQFF
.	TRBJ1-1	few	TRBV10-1	TGCGCCAGCAGTGTAAGCAGGATGAACACTGAAGCTTTCTTT	CASSVSRMNTEAFF
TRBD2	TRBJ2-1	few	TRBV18	TGTGCCAGCTCACCACCAGGACTAGCGGGTATAGATGAGCAGTTCTTC	CASSPPGLAGIDEQFF
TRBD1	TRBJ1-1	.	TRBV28	TGTGCCAGCAGTATCAGGGGGACGGACACTGAAGCTTTCTTT	CASSIRGTDTEAFF
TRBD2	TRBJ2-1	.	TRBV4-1	TGCGCCAGCAGCCAAGATGGTACTAGCGGGGGGGCGAGCTACAATGAGCAGTTCTTC	CASSQDGTSGGASYNEQFF
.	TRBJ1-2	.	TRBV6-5	TGTGCCAGCAGTTTGGGACGGGAGGGCTATGGCTACACCTTC	CASSLGREGYGYTF
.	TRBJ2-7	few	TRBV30	TGTGCCTGGAGTGCGACTCCAGGGTATAGCTCCTACGAGCAGTACTTC	CAWSATPGYSSYEQYF
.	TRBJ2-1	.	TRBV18	TGTGCCAGCTCACCAGGGAGACTAGAAATCGGTATCTTC	CASSPGRLEIGIF